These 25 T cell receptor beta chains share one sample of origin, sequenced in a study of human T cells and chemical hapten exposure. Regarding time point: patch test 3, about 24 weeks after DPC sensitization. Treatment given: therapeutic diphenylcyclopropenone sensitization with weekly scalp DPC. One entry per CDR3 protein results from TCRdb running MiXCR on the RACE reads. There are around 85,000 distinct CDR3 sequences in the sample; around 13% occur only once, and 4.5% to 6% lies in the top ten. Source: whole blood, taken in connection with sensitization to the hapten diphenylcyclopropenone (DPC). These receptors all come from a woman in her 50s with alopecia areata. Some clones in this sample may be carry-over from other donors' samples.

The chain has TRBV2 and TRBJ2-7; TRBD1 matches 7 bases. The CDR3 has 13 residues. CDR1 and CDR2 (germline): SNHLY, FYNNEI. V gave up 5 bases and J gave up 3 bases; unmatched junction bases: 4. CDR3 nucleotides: TGTGCCAGCAGTCGGGACAGTTACTACGAGCAGTACTTC. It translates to CASSRDSYYEQYF. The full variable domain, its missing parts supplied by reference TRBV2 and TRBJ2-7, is EPEVTQTPSHQVTQMGQEVILRCVPISNHLYFYWYRQILGQKVEFLVSFYNNEISEKSEIFDDQFSVERPDGSNFTLKIRSTKLEDSAMYFCASSRDSYYEQYFGPGTRLTVT.

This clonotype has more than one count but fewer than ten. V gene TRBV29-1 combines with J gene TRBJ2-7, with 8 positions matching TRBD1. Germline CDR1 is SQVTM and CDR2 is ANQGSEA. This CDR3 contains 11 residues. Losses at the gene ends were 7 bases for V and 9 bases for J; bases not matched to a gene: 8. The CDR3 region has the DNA TGCAGCGCCCTACAGGGGGTAAGGCAGTACTTC. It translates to CSALQGVRQYF.

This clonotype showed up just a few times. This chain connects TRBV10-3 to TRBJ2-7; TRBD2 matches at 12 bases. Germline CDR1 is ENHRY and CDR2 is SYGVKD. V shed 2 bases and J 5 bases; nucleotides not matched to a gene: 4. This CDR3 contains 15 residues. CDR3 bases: TGTGCCATCAGTGAGACTAGCGGGGGGATCGACGAGCAGTACTTC. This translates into CAISETSGGIDEQYF.

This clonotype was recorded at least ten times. CDR3 residues: CASSLDVSGLGSPLHF. The CDR3, as DNA: TGTGCCAGCAGCTTAGATGTTTCAGGGCTGGGGTCACCCCTCCACTTT. The rearrangement links TRBV11-2 to TRBJ1-6, with D possibly matching TRBD1 (5 bases). Trimming took 0 bases from V and 10 from J, leaving 16 bases between them. CDR3 length: 16 amino acids. Per the germline V gene, CDR1 is SGHAT and CDR2 is FQNNGV.

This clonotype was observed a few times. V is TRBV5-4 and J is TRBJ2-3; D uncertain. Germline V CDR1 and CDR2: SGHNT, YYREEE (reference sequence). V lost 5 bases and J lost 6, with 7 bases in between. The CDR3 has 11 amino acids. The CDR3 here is CASRSVDTQYF. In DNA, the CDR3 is TGTGCCAGCAGAAGCGTGGATACGCAGTATTTT.

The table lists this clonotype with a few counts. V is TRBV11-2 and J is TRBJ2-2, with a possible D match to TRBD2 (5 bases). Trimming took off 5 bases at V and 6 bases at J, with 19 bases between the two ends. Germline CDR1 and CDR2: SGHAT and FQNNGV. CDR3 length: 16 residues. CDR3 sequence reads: CASSHRSQPGAGELFF. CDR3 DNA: TGTGCCAGCAGCCACCGTAGCCAGCCCGGGGCCGGGGAGCTGTTTTTT. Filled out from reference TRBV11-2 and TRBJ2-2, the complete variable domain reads EAGVAQSPRYKIIEKRQSVAFWCNPISGHATLYWYQQILGQGPKLLIQFQNNGVVDDSQLPKDRFSAERLKGVDSTLKIQPAKLEDSAVYLCASSHRSQPGAGELFFGEGSRLTVL.

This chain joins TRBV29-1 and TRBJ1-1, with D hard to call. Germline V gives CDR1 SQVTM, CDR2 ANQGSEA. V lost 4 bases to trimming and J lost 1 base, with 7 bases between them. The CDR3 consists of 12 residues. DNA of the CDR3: TGCAGCGTTGGCAGAAAGAACACTGAAGCTTTCTTT. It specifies CSVGRKNTEAFF.

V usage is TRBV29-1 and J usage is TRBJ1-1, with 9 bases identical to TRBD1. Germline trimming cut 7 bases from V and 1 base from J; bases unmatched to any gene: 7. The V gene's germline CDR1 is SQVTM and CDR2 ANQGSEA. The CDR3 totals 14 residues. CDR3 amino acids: CSATQGAGNTEAFF. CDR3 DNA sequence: TGCAGCGCAACACAGGGGGCCGGGAACACTGAAGCTTTCTTT.

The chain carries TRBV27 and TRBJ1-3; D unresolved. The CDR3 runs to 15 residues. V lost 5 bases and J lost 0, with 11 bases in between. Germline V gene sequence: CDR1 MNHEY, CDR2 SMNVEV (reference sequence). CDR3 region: CASSVGVGSGNTIYF. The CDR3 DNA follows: TGTGCCAGCAGTGTAGGTGTGGGCTCTGGAAACACCATATATTTT.

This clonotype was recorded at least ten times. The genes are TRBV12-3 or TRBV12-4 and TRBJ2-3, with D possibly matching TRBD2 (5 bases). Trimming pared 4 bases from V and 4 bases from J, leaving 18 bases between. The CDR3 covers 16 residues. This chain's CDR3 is CASSSDSPFLPDTQYF. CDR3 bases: TGTGCCAGCAGTTCGGACTCACCCTTTCTCCCAGATACGCAGTATTTT.

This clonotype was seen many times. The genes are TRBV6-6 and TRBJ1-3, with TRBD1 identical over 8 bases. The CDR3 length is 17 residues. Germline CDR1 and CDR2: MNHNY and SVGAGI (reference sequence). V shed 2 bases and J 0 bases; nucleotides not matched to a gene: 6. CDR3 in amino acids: CASSYPPQGASGNTIYF. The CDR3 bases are TGTGCCAGCAGTTACCCTCCTCAGGGGGCCTCTGGAAACACCATATATTTT.

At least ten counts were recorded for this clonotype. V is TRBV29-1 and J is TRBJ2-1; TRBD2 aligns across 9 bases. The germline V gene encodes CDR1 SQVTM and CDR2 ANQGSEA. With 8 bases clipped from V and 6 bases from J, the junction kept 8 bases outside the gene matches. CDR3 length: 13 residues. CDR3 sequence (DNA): TGCAGCATGCGGGAGGGTTATTTCAATGAGCAGTTCTTC. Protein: CSMREGYFNEQFF.

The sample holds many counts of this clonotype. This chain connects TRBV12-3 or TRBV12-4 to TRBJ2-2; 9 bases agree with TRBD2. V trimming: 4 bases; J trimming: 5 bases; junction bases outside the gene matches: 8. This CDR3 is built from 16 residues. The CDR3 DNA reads TGTGCCAGCAGTTCCCCGGGACTAGCCGGTACCGGGGAGCTGTTTTTT. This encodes CASSSPGLAGTGELFF.

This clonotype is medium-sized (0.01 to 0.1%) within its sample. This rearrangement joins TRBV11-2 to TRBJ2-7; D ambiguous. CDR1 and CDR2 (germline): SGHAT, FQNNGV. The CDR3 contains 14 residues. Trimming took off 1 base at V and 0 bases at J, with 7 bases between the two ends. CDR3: CASSLVRISYEQYF. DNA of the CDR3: TGTGCCAGCAGCTTAGTAAGGATCTCCTACGAGCAGTACTTC.

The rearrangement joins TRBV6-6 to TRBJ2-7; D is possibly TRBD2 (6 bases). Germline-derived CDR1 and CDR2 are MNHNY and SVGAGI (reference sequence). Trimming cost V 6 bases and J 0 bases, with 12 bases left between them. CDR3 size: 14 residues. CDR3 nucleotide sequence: TGTGCCAGCAGGCGACTAGTCGGCTCCTACGAGCAGTACTTC. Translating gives CASRRLVGSYEQYF.

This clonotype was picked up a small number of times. The CDR3 here is CASGKRAGDTDTGELFF. DNA of the CDR3: TGTGCTAGTGGCAAGCGAGCCGGAGACACAGACACCGGGGAGCTGTTTTTT. The chain links TRBV12-5 to TRBJ2-2; D ambiguous. The CDR3 covers 17 residues. Germline CDR1 reads LGHNT; CDR2 reads FRNRAP. Trimming pared 6 bases from V and 3 bases from J, leaving 20 bases between.

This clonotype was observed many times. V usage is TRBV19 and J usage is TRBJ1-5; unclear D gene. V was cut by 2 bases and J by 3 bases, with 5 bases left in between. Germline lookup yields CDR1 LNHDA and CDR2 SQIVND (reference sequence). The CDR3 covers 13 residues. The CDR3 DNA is TGTGCCAGTAGTATACAGGACAATCAGCCCCAGCATTTT. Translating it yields CASSIQDNQPQHF. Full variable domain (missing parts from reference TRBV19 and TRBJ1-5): DGGITQSPKYLFRKEGQNVTLSCEQNLNHDAMYWYRQDPGQGLRLIYYSQIVNDFQKGDIAEGYSVSREKKESFPLTVTSAQKNPTAFYLCASSIQDNQPQHFGDGTRLSIL.

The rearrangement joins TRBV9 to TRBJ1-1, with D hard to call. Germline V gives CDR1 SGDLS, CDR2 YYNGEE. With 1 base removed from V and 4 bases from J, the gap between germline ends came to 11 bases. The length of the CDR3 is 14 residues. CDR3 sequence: CASSVFTGGTEAFF. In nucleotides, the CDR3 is TGTGCCAGCAGCGTATTCACCGGAGGCACTGAAGCTTTCTTT.

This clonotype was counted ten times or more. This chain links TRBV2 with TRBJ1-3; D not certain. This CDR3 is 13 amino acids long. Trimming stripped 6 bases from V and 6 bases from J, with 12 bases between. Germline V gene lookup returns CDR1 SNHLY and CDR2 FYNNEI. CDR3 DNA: TGTGCCAGCAGGAGGGATAGCGAAAACACCATATATTTT. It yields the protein CASRRDSENTIYF. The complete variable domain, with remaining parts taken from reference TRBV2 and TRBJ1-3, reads EPEVTQTPSHQVTQMGQEVILRCVPISNHLYFYWYRQILGQKVEFLVSFYNNEISEKSEIFDDQFSVERPDGSNFTLKIRSTKLEDSAMYFCASRRDSENTIYFGEGSWLTVV.

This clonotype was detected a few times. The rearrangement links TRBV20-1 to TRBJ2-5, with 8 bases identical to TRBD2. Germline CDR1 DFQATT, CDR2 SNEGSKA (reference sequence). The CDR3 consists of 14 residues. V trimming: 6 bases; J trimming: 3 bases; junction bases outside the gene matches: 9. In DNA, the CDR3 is TGCAGTGCCGCGCTCGACGGGGGGGAAGAGACCCAGTACTTC. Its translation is CSAALDGGEETQYF.

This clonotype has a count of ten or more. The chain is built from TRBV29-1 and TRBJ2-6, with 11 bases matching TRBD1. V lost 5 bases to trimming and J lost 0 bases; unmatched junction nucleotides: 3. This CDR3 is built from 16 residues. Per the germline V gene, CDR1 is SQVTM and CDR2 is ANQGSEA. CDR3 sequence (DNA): TGCAGCGTTAGAGGGACAGGGGGCTCTGGGGCCAACGTCCTGACTTTC. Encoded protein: CSVRGTGGSGANVLTF.

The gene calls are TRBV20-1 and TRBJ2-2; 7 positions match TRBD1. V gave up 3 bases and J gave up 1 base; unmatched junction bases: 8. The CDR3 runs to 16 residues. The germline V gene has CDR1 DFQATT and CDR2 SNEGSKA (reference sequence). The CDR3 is CSARKSGTENTGELFF. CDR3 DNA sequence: TGCAGTGCTAGGAAATCCGGGACAGAGAACACCGGGGAGCTGTTTTTT.

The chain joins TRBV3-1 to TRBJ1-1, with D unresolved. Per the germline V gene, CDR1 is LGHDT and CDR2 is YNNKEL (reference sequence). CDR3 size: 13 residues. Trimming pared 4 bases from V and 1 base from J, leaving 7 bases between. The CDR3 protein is CASSRVGNTEAFF. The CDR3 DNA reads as TGTGCCAGCAGCCGTGTGGGGAACACTGAAGCTTTCTTT.

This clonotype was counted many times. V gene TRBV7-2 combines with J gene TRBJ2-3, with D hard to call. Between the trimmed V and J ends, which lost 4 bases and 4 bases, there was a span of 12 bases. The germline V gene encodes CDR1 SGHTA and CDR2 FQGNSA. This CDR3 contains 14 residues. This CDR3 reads CASSSYEAADTQYF. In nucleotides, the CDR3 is TGTGCCAGCAGCTCCTACGAAGCCGCAGATACGCAGTATTTT.

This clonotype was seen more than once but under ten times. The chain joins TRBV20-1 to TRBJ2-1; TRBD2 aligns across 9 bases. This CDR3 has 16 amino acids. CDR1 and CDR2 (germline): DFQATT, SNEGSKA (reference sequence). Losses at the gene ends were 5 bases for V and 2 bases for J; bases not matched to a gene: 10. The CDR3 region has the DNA TGCAGTGCTGGTCTAGCGGGAAGTTTCACCTACAATGAGCAGTTCTTC. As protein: CSAGLAGSFTYNEQFF.